The rows below give T cell receptor beta chains drawn from one sample of a study of beta chain features in type 1 diabetes. Data came from immunoSEQ multiplex PCR; TCRdb stores just in-frame clones and leaves some out. The table has a few hundred thousand clones, 15% to 20% seen once. The sample was naive CD4+ T cells from blood. Source of these receptors: a man between 25 and 39 years old with type 1 diabetes. The CDR3 runs from the conserved cysteine through the conserved F or W. D genes are given only for firm matches. Size is stated for part of the rows, as once, few or many counts, or as a class when the clone is expanded.

clone_size: .
v_call: TRBV25-1
j_call: TRBJ2-7
d_call: .
cdr3_aa: CASSEGGAGRAYEQYF
cdr3_nt: TGTGCCAGCAGTGAAGGGGGGGCAGGGAGGGCCTACGAGCAGTACTTC

clone_size: few
v_call: TRBV27
j_call: TRBJ2-1
d_call: TRBD1
cdr3_aa: CASSETGGAYNEQFF
cdr3_nt: TGTGCCAGCAGTGAGACAGGGGGCGCCTACAATGAGCAGTTCTTC

clone_size: once
v_call: TRBV27
j_call: TRBJ2-3
d_call: .
cdr3_aa: CASSFSDGIDTQYF
cdr3_nt: TGTGCCAGCAGTTTCTCCGATGGTATAGATACGCAGTATTTT

clone_size: .
v_call: TRBV28
j_call: TRBJ2-7
d_call: .
cdr3_aa: CASSLGGTQSYEQYF
cdr3_nt: TGTGCCAGCAGTCTCGGCGGGACCCAGAGCTACGAGCAGTACTTC

clone_size: .
v_call: TRBV30
j_call: TRBJ1-5
d_call: .
cdr3_aa: CAWSVNDNQPQHF
cdr3_nt: TGTGCCTGGAGTGTAAACGACAATCAGCCCCAGCATTTT

clone_size: .
v_call: TRBV7-3
j_call: TRBJ2-1
d_call: TRBD2
cdr3_aa: CASSRGTSGASYNEQFF
cdr3_nt: TGTGCCAGCAGCCGAGGGACTAGCGGAGCTTCCTACAATGAGCAGTTCTTC

clone_size: once
v_call: TRBV30
j_call: TRBJ2-3
d_call: TRBD1
cdr3_aa: CAWSRRTGSTDTQYF
cdr3_nt: TGTGCCTGGAGTCGAAGGACAGGGAGCACAGATACGCAGTATTTT

clone_size: .
v_call: TRBV6-5
j_call: TRBJ2-1
d_call: TRBD2
cdr3_aa: CASFPSGRAYNEQFF
cdr3_nt: TGTGCCAGCTTTCCCAGCGGGAGGGCCTACAATGAGCAGTTCTTC

clone_size: few
v_call: TRBV7-2
j_call: TRBJ2-1
d_call: .
cdr3_aa: CASSPGAGAYNEQFF
cdr3_nt: TGTGCCAGCAGTCCGGGGGCGGGAGCCTACAATGAGCAGTTCTTC

clone_size: .
v_call: TRBV30
j_call: TRBJ1-1
d_call: .
cdr3_aa: CAWSGMREAFF
cdr3_nt: TGTGCCTGGAGTGGGATGCGTGAAGCTTTCTTT

clone_size: few
v_call: TRBV29-1
j_call: TRBJ1-1
d_call: .
cdr3_aa: CSVVGRQMNTEAFF
cdr3_nt: TGCAGCGTTGTTGGCAGGCAGATGAACACTGAAGCTTTCTTT

clone_size: few
v_call: TRBV30
j_call: TRBJ1-5
d_call: .
cdr3_aa: CAWCNRDGQPQHF
cdr3_nt: TGTGCCTGGTGTAACAGGGACGGTCAGCCCCAGCATTTT

clone_size: .
v_call: TRBV7-2
j_call: TRBJ2-7
d_call: .
cdr3_aa: CASSPGQGRQYF
cdr3_nt: TGTGCCAGCAGCCCTGGTCAGGGACGGCAGTACTTC

clone_size: .
v_call: TRBV4-2
j_call: TRBJ2-1
d_call: TRBD1
cdr3_aa: CASSQVTGTAYNEQFF
cdr3_nt: TGTGCCAGCAGCCAAGTTACCGGGACAGCCTACAATGAGCAGTTCTTC

clone_size: few
v_call: TRBV30
j_call: TRBJ1-4
d_call: .
cdr3_aa: CAWEQGPDEKLFF
cdr3_nt: TGTGCCTGGGAACAGGGTCCCGACGAAAAACTGTTTTTT

clone_size: few
v_call: TRBV29-1
j_call: TRBJ2-1
d_call: .
cdr3_aa: CSLRLQGNNEQFF
cdr3_nt: TGCAGCCTCCGTCTGCAGGGGAACAATGAGCAGTTCTTC

clone_size: .
v_call: TRBV28
j_call: TRBJ2-1
d_call: .
cdr3_aa: CASRTTNINEQFF
cdr3_nt: TGTGCCAGCAGGACTACGAATATTAATGAGCAGTTCTTC

clone_size: .
v_call: TRBV28
j_call: TRBJ2-5
d_call: .
cdr3_aa: CASKGETQYF
cdr3_nt: TGTGCCAGCAAAGGGGAGACCCAGTACTTC

clone_size: .
v_call: TRBV28
j_call: TRBJ2-5
d_call: .
cdr3_aa: CASSTQGSETQYF
cdr3_nt: TGTGCCAGCAGCACTCAGGGGTCAGAGACCCAGTACTTC

clone_size: .
v_call: TRBV29-1
j_call: TRBJ1-1
d_call: .
cdr3_aa: CSVGRQGTEAFF
cdr3_nt: TGCAGCGTTGGTCGGCAGGGCACTGAAGCTTTCTTT